The TCR beta chain under discussion was sequenced for a study of T-cell reconstitution after alpha-beta-depleted transplantation in children. Study results and limitations: Newly produced T cells mostly accounted for T-cell counts and diversity one year post-transplant.

The CDR3 is made up of 15 amino acids. V dropped 3 bases and J dropped 0 bases, with 9 bases sitting between them. Unique molecular identifiers were incorporated during preparation of the TCRbeta library. TCRdb re-analysed the PCR reads in MiXCR, keeping a single row per CDR3 protein. The top ten hold 0.79% of the sample, which has 600,000 to 800,000 distinct CDR3 sequences, over 10% seen once. This clonotype was detected ten times or more. Antigen specificity is unknown. J is TRBJ2-4 and V is TRBV12-3 or TRBV12-4; D call uncertain. The TCR originated in a girl aged 2 to 9 with congenital amegakaryocytic thrombocytopenia, due to receive a stem cell transplant. Material: PBMCs, obtained before TCRalphabeta/CD19-depleted stem cell transplant. The CDR3 DNA reads TGTGCCAGCAGTTTGCGGCAAAAAGCCAAAAACATTCAGTACTTC. It specifies CASSLRQKAKNIQYF.